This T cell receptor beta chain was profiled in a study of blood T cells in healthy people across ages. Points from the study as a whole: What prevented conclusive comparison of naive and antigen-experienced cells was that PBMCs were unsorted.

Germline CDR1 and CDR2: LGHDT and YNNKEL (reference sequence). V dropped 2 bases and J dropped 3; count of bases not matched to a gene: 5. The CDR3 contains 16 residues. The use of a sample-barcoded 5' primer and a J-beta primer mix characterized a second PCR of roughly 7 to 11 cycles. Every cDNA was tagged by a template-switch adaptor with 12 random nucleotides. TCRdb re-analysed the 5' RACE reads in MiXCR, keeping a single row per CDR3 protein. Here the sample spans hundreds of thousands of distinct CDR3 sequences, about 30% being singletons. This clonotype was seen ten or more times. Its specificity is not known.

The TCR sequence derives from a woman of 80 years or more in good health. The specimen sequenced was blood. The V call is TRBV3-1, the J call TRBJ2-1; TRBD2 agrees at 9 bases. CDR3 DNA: TGTGCCAGCAGCCAACTCGGGACTAGCTACTACAATGAGCAGTTCTTC. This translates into CASSQLGTSYYNEQFF.